This T cell receptor (beta chain) derives from a study of cytomegalovirus exposure and HLA in healthy donors. V was pared by 7 bases and J by 1 base, with 16 bases between. This CDR3 spans 15 amino acids. Germline CDR1 is SNHLY and CDR2 is FYNNEI. Clones were sequenced by immunoSEQ multiplex PCR, and TCRdb holds only the in-frame ones, with some missing. Seen here are more than 45,000 clones, approximately 89% observed once, and the top ten hold about 15%. Sequenced sample: PBMCs. The clonotype was recovered from a woman in her late teens or twenties in good health and CMV-seronegative. The rearrangement joins TRBV2 to TRBJ1-1; the D gene is possibly TRBD1 (6 bases). CDR3 nucleotides: TGTGCCAGCATTAAACAGGGCGCTGGGAACACTGAAGCTTTCTTT. It yields the protein CASIKQGAGNTEAFF.